This TCR beta chain stems from a study of early T cells in non-severe SARS-CoV-2 infection. Points from the study as a whole: Clonotype matching in VDJdb favored anti-spike CD8 responses and did not capture private and CD4 specificities.

Unique molecular identifiers were affixed to single, distinct cDNA molecules. TCRdb re-called the 5' RACE reads through MiXCR, storing one row per CDR3 protein. The top ten hold 6.3% of the sample, which has about 29,000 distinct CDR3 sequences, more than 3.5% seen once. This CDR3 is 16 amino acids long. This clonotype was detected a few times. The antigen remains unidentified. This sequence originates from an adult who was a healthcare worker with PCR-confirmed SARS-CoV-2 infection or an uninfected control (not recorded which). Sequences were obtained from whole blood. V usage is TRBV21-1 and J usage is TRBJ2-2; TRBD2 reflects the table's D call only, with no check against the DNA. TRBV21-1 is annotated as a pseudogene. The CDR3 loop reads CASSSRLALNTGELFF. Written as DNA, the CDR3 is TGTGCCAGCAGCTCCCGACTAGCGCTGAACACCGGGGAGCTGTTTTTT.